The 26 T cell receptor beta chains presented below share a single source sample, sequenced in a study of CD8 T cells in ankylosing spondylitis. Whole-study findings and limits: About eight highly homologous variants made up a TCR beta motif that seemed to typify ankylosing spondylitis blood.

These receptors' targets are unknown. One entry per CDR3 protein results from TCRdb running MiXCR on the 5' RACE reads. The sample holds roughly 700,000 distinct CDR3 sequences; around 17% are singletons and the top ten take about 19%. Sequenced material: blood, either unsorted or a sorted T cell fraction (not recorded which). These receptors originate from a male donor with ankylosing spondylitis.

This clonotype occurred a few times. The CDR3 region has the DNA TGCAGTGCCAAGAAGGCCAGCCCGGGCACTGAAGCTTTCTTT. It is translated as CSAKKASPGTEAFF. This chain links TRBV20-1 with TRBJ1-1; D gene uncertain. The CDR3 loop spans 14 amino acids. V lost 6 bases and J 4 bases, leaving 18 bases between the germline ends. Germline assignment: CDR1 DFQATT and CDR2 SNEGSKA (reference sequence).

CDR3 sequence reads: CSAKEGTDTQYF. The CDR3 region has the DNA TGCAGTGCTAAGGAGGGGACAGATACGCAGTATTTT. This chain links TRBV20-1 with TRBJ2-3; maybe TRBD2 (6 bases). This CDR3 is built from 12 residues. Deletions cut 4 bases from V and 3 bases from J, with 8 bases between. The germline V gene encodes CDR1 DFQATT and CDR2 SNEGSKA (reference sequence).

The sample holds a few counts of this clonotype. The chain links TRBV7-9 to TRBJ1-1, with a tentative D call TRBD1 (5 bases). Trimming shortened V by 5 bases and J by 1 base, and 14 bases separated the two germline ends. In germline, CDR1 is SEHNR, CDR2 FQNEAQ (reference sequence). This CDR3 has 15 residues. This CDR3 reads CASSPTETANTEAFF. The CDR3 DNA reads as TGTGCCAGCAGCCCCACCGAGACAGCGAACACTGAAGCTTTCTTT. The full variable domain, with the rest looked up from reference TRBV7-9 and TRBJ1-1, is DTGVSQNPRHKITKRGQNVTFRCDPISEHNRLYWYRQTLGQGPEFLTYFQNEAQLEKSRLLSDRFSAERPKGSFSTLEIQRTEQGDSAMYLCASSPTETANTEAFFGQGTRLTVV.

Many counts were recorded for this clonotype. V usage is TRBV12-3 or TRBV12-4 and J usage is TRBJ2-7; TRBD1 matches at 11 bases. The CDR3 covers 15 residues. Losses at the gene ends were 6 bases for V and 2 bases for J; bases not matched to a gene: 6. CDR3 protein: CASSSGTGGPYEQYF. The CDR3 nucleotides read TGTGCCAGCAGCTCCGGGACAGGGGGTCCCTACGAGCAGTACTTC.

The V and J genes are TRBV5-1 and TRBJ1-2; D might be TRBD1 (5 bases). The CDR3 spans 14 residues. Trimming cost V 5 bases and J 3 bases, with 14 bases left between them. Germline loops: CDR1 SGHRS, CDR2 YFSETQ. This chain's CDR3 is CASRIGGTDYGYTF. The CDR3 DNA sequence: TGCGCCAGCAGGATCGGAGGGACGGACTATGGCTACACCTTC.

This clonotype occurred a few times. The rearrangement links TRBV7-9 to TRBJ1-1; unclear D gene. Trimming took 3 bases from V and 5 from J, leaving 16 bases between them. The germline V gene has CDR1 SEHNR and CDR2 FQNEAQ (reference sequence). CDR3 length equals 15 residues. This CDR3 reads CASSFMSTLGTEAFF. Here the CDR3 DNA reads TGTGCCAGCAGCTTTATGAGTACCCTAGGGACTGAAGCTTTCTTT.

V gene TRBV5-5 combines with J gene TRBJ2-7; 9 bases fit TRBD1. The CDR3 extends over 14 amino acids. Looked up from germline, CDR1 is SGHKS and CDR2 is YYEKEE (reference sequence). V shed 3 bases, J shed 4 bases, and the junction held 5 bases outside the gene matches. The CDR3, as DNA: TGTGCCAGCAGCTACAGGGGGCCGGAGTACGAGCAGTACTTC. It encodes CASSYRGPEYEQYF.

This sequence joins TRBV6-1 and TRBJ2-3; TRBD1 matches 10 bases. V trimming: 4 bases; J trimming: 4 bases; junction bases outside the gene matches: 5. Germline loops: CDR1 MNHNS, CDR2 SASEGT. This CDR3 is 15 amino acids long. The CDR3 loop is CASSVGQGPSDTQYF. CDR3 DNA: TGTGCCAGCAGTGTGGGACAGGGGCCTTCAGATACGCAGTATTTT.

Comments on this clonotype: A read error may produce the germline difference seen at one junction end. The chain is built from TRBV5-1 and TRBJ2-3, with 7 nucleotides matching TRBD1. Germline V gene lookup returns CDR1 SGHRS and CDR2 YFSETQ. The CDR3 is made up of 15 amino acids. The CDR3 sequence: CASRLGQPSTDTQYF. CDR3 nucleotide sequence: TGCGCCAGCAGATTGGGACAGCCCAGCACAGATACGCAGTATTTT.

V and J are TRBV12-3 or TRBV12-4 and TRBJ1-2; D unresolved. The CDR3 is made up of 12 amino acids. The V end was cut by 3 bases, the J end by 8 bases, with 10 bases between. CDR3 DNA: TGTGCCAGCAGTTTTCTGGCGGGAGGCTACACCTTC. Its protein product is CASSFLAGGYTF.

J is TRBJ2-3 and V is TRBV6-5; 11 nucleotides line up with TRBD1. The V gene's germline CDR1 is MNHEY and CDR2 SVGAGI. CDR3 length equals 16 residues. Losses at the gene ends were 0 bases for V and 6 bases for J; bases not matched to a gene: 5. The CDR3 loop reads CASSYSRTGGADTQYF. CDR3 sequence (DNA): TGTGCCAGCAGTTACTCCCGGACAGGGGGCGCCGATACGCAGTATTTT.

The chain couples TRBV12-3 or TRBV12-4 to TRBJ2-7; no firm D call. The V end lost 5 bases, the J end lost 4 bases, and 15 bases lay between the germline ends. The CDR3 runs 14 residues. The CDR3 loop reads CASSKTVEWYEQYF. CDR3 nucleotides: TGTGCCAGCAGTAAAACGGTCGAGTGGTACGAGCAGTACTTC.

The gene calls are TRBV5-4 and TRBJ2-7; 10 nucleotides align to TRBD2. This CDR3 has 17 amino acids. Trimming cost V 4 bases and J 3 bases; bases outside gene matches: 13. CDR1 and CDR2 from the germline V gene are SGHNT and YYREEE (reference sequence). The CDR3 bases are TGTGCCAGCAGCCGAGGGGGTACTAGCGGGAAAGTCTACGAGCAGTACTTC. Translating it yields CASSRGGTSGKVYEQYF.

The chain is built from TRBV3-1 and TRBJ1-1, with a weak D call TRBD1 (5 bases). V lost 3 bases and J lost 2, with 13 bases in between. The CDR3 is made up of 15 amino acids. Germline assignment: CDR1 LGHDT and CDR2 YNNKEL (reference sequence). CDR3 protein: CASSQGGTVNTEAFF. In DNA, the CDR3 is TGTGCCAGCAGCCAGGGGGGAACAGTCAACACTGAAGCTTTCTTT.

In this sample, this clonotype turned up many times. The genes are TRBV28 and TRBJ2-1; 8 nucleotides align to TRBD1. The CDR3 sequence is 17 residues long. Germline assignment: CDR1 MDHEN and CDR2 SYDVKM. Unmatched junction bases numbered 13, after V lost 5 bases and J lost 4 bases. In DNA form, the CDR3 reads TGTGCCAGCAGTCCTACAGGGGGAGTCTTGCTATACAATGAGCAGTTCTTC. It specifies CASSPTGGVLLYNEQFF.

The chain uses TRBV15 and TRBJ1-2, with TRBD1 matching 8 bases. The germline gives CDR1 LNHNV, CDR2 YYDKDF (reference sequence). The CDR3 spans 12 residues. V lost 5 bases, J lost 8 bases, and 4 bases stayed unmatched. CDR3 nucleotides: TGTGCCACCAGCCCAGGGGGCAGGGGCTACACCTTC. Residues: CATSPGGRGYTF.

This clonotype was seen a few times. A read error may produce the germline difference seen at one junction end. The gene calls are TRBV5-1 and TRBJ2-2, with D tentatively TRBD1 or TRBD2 (5 bases each). Germline lookup yields CDR1 SGHRS and CDR2 YFSETQ. This CDR3 has 14 amino acids. CDR3 sequence: CASTGTLNTGELFF. The CDR3, as DNA: TGTGCCAGCACCGGGACCTTGAACACCGGGGAGCTGTTTTTT.

The V gene is TRBV5-6, the J gene TRBJ2-5; 7 nucleotides line up with TRBD1. The CDR3 sequence is 15 residues long. The trim removed 3 bases at V and 6 bases at J, leaving 11 bases unmatched. Germline V CDR1 and CDR2: SGHDT, YYEEEE. This chain's CDR3 is CASSSNRQGWKTQYF. CDR3 nucleotide sequence: TGTGCCAGCAGCTCCAACCGACAGGGTTGGAAGACCCAGTACTTC.

The J gene is TRBJ1-1, the V gene TRBV12-3 or TRBV12-4; no reliable D call. Trimming removed 6 bases at V and 1 base at J, with 21 bases between. The CDR3 loop spans 17 amino acids. This chain's CDR3 is CASSQRSRVWGNTEAFF. The DNA for the CDR3 is TGTGCCAGCAGCCAACGCTCCCGTGTTTGGGGGAACACTGAAGCTTTCTTT.

There are a few counts of this clonotype. This rearrangement joins TRBV4-1 to TRBJ1-2; the D gene is possibly TRBD1 (6 bases). Germline V lookup: CDR1 MGHRA, CDR2 YSYEKL. Trimming shortened V by 3 bases and J by 7 bases, and 18 bases separated the two germline ends. This CDR3 comprises 15 residues. The chain's CDR3 is CASSQKQGPGSGYTF. The CDR3, as DNA: TGCGCCAGCAGCCAGAAACAGGGTCCGGGCAGTGGCTACACCTTC.

There are a few counts of this clonotype. The CDR3: CASSATELAGDNEQFF. The CDR3 DNA reads TGTGCCAGCAGCGCAACCGAACTAGCGGGGGACAATGAGCAGTTCTTC. V is TRBV5-6 and J is TRBJ2-1; TRBD2 matches 11 bases. J was trimmed by 5 bases and V by 4 bases; bases with no gene match: 8. This CDR3 spans 16 amino acids. Germline CDR1 is SGHDT and CDR2 is YYEEEE.

Ten or more counts support this clonotype. The V and J genes are TRBV9 and TRBJ2-7; TRBD1 matches at 7 bases. Germline V gene lookup returns CDR1 SGDLS and CDR2 YYNGEE. J gave up 4 bases and V 2 bases, and 6 bases lay outside the gene matches. The CDR3 sequence is 14 residues long. The CDR3 DNA is TGTGCCAGCAGCGTCGGGGACAGAATTTACGAGCAGTACTTC. Its protein product is CASSVGDRIYEQYF.

The rearrangement joins TRBV12-3 or TRBV12-4 to TRBJ1-3; D gene unclear. This CDR3 contains 12 residues. Trimming took 6 bases from V and 8 from J, leaving 11 bases between them. CDR3 DNA: TGTGCCAGCAGAACCGACTGGGACACCATATATTTT. This encodes CASRTDWDTIYF.

This clonotype was counted between two and nine times. The V and J genes are TRBV5-1 and TRBJ2-3, with 7 bases matching TRBD2. Per germline, CDR1 SGHRS and CDR2 YFSETQ. The CDR3 runs to 14 residues. V shed 0 bases, J shed 4 bases, and the junction held 2 bases outside the gene matches. The CDR3 DNA reads as TGCGCCAGCAGCTTGGGTCGGGAGGCAGATACGCAGTATTTT. Translating gives CASSLGREADTQYF.

The chain uses TRBV5-1 and TRBJ1-4, with D possibly matching TRBD1 (5 bases). CDR3 length equals 14 residues. V lost 1 base and J 8 bases, leaving 12 bases between the germline ends. Germline V gives CDR1 SGHRS, CDR2 YFSETQ. Here the CDR3 DNA reads TGCGCCAGCAGCTTGACAGGACGTGACGAAAAACTGTTTTTT. Its translation: CASSLTGRDEKLFF.

This clonotype was recorded a few times. The V gene is TRBV7-3, the J gene TRBJ1-1; possibly TRBD1 for D (5 bases). Germline lookup yields CDR1 SGHTA and CDR2 FQGTGA. Trimming left V 5 bases short and J 5 bases short, with 12 bases between. This CDR3 is 13 amino acids long. Written as DNA, the CDR3 is TGTGCCAGCAGCCACGGGGGATGGACTGAAGCTTTCTTT. It is translated as CASSHGGWTEAFF.